The following is a TCR beta chain sequence with its context. The sample belongs to a study of blood T cell repertoires in COVID-19. About the research overall: Acute-phase and convalescent COVID-19 samples originated in the United States, Italy and Spain. Nucleic acid was either cDNA or gDNA, and it came from T cells, B-cell-depleted T cells, or PBMCs.

In the authors' workflow: Quantification of nucleated cells was approximated via reference gene primer amplification. The method was immunoSEQ multiplex PCR; TCRdb's version includes in-frame clones alone and lacks a portion of them. That table supplies the V and J calls and clone size; D and trimming were determined from the DNA. The sample lists 60,000 or so clones, approximately 73% occurring once. This CDR3 has 15 amino acids. V lost 2 bases, J lost 3 bases, and 2 bases stayed unmatched. The germline gives CDR1 SGDLS, CDR2 YYNGEE. The chain carries TRBV9 and TRBJ1-3, with 10 bases matching TRBD1. This receptor was identified in a woman aged 50 to 65 with active or convalescent COVID-19. Sequenced: peripheral blood. The CDR3 bases are TGTGCCAGCAGCGTGGGACAGGGGAATGGAAACACCATATATTTT. Its protein is CASSVGQGNGNTIYF. The full variable domain, with the rest looked up from reference TRBV9 and TRBJ1-3, is DSGVTQTPKHLITATGQRVTLRCSPRSGDLSVYWYQQSLDQGLQFLIQYYNGEERAKGNILERFSAQQFPDLHSELNLSSLELGDSALYFCASSVGQGNGNTIYFGEGSWLTVV.